One and the same sample provided the 5 T cell receptor beta chains below, sequenced in a study of shared clonotypes between healthy human individuals. The data were produced by immunoSEQ multiplex PCR, yet TCRdb's version contains in-frame clones alone and is incomplete. The sample carries over a million clones, around 74% recorded once. The material sequenced was memory CD4+ T cells sorted from blood. The subset was: CD45RA-negative fraction. The receptor set was obtained from a man between 18 and 29 years old in good health.

The chain employs TRBV5-6 and TRBJ2-3; 14 bases fit TRBD2. The V gene's germline CDR1 is SGHDT and CDR2 YYEEEE. V dropped 3 bases and J dropped 3; count of bases not matched to a gene: 3. CDR3 length equals 16 residues. The CDR3 nucleotides are TGTGCCAGCAGCTCCGGACTAGCGGGGGGAACAGATACGCAGTATTTT. Residues: CASSSGLAGGTDTQYF.

J is TRBJ2-1 and V is TRBV7-9; 10 bases are shared with TRBD2. CDR3 length: 14 amino acids. The germline CDR1 and CDR2 sequences are SEHNR and FQNEAQ (reference sequence). J gave up 8 bases and V 5 bases, and 6 bases lay outside the gene matches. CDR3 DNA sequence: TGTGCCAGCAGCAGGTCTAGCGGGAGTGATGAGCAGTTCTTC. This codes for CASSRSSGSDEQFF.

This chain joins TRBV18 and TRBJ2-5; perhaps TRBD1 as D (5 bases). CDR1 is KGHSH, CDR2 LQKENI, per germline. Trimming shortened V by 3 bases and J by 4 bases, and 15 bases separated the two germline ends. The CDR3 length is 15 residues. The CDR3 coding sequence is TGTGCCAGCTCACCCTGGGGCGAGAGGCGAGAGACCCAGTACTTC. It translates to CASSPWGERRETQYF.

The chain combines TRBV6-6 with TRBJ1-2, with 7 positions matching TRBD1. Trimming cost V 4 bases and J 7 bases; bases outside gene matches: 9. CDR1 is MNHNY, CDR2 SVGAGI, per germline (reference sequence). The CDR3 is made up of 14 amino acids. CDR3 coding DNA: TGTGCCAGCAGTTCCCAACAGGGGCGTTTTGGCTACACCTTC. Amino acids: CASSSQQGRFGYTF.

The table lists this clone with a few counts. The rearrangement joins TRBV2 to TRBJ2-3; D is perhaps TRBD2 (5 bases). Germline CDR1 SNHLY, CDR2 FYNNEI. There are 12 residues in the CDR3. V lost 3 bases to trimming and J lost 6 bases, with 7 bases between them. The CDR3 DNA sequence: TGTGCCAGCAGTGAGAGGGCTGATACGCAGTATTTT. It yields the protein CASSERADTQYF.